The 15 T cell receptor beta chains reported below all come from one sample, sequenced in a study of blood T cell repertoires in COVID-19. Profiling relied on immunoSEQ multiplex PCR, and the TCRdb table lists in-frame clones only, not all of them. The data show 310,000 or so clones, with roughly 86% seen just once and 2% to 2.5% held by the top ten. The source material was peripheral blood. These receptor sequences come from a woman in her 30s who had recovered from COVID-19.

V gene TRBV6-1 combines with J gene TRBJ2-5; 8 bases map to TRBD2. J gave up 5 bases and V 2 bases, and 13 bases lay outside the gene matches. This CDR3 region has 17 residues. Germline V lookup: CDR1 MNHNS, CDR2 SASEGT. The CDR3 spells CASSEWGNGGAVETQYF. The CDR3 coding sequence is TGTGCCAGCAGTGAATGGGGAAACGGGGGGGCCGTCGAGACCCAGTACTTC.

The V call is TRBV29-1, the J call TRBJ1-1; D call uncertain. The V end was cut by 6 bases, the J end by 3 bases, with 8 bases between. Germline CDR1 reads SQVTM; CDR2 reads ANQGSEA. The length of the CDR3 is 11 residues. CDR3 residues: CSVFRDTEAFF. CDR3 DNA sequence: TGCAGCGTCTTTCGGGACACTGAAGCTTTCTTT.

The chain couples TRBV4-1 to TRBJ1-5; D is perhaps TRBD1 (5 bases). CDR1 is MGHRA and CDR2 is YSYEKL in the germline V gene. CDR3 length: 18 residues. Trimming took off 2 bases at V and 5 bases at J, with 22 bases between the two ends. CDR3 residues: CASSQIFGKKTGYQPQHF. The CDR3 bases are TGCGCCAGCAGCCAAATATTTGGGAAAAAAACAGGTTATCAGCCCCAGCATTTT.

The J gene is TRBJ1-1, the V gene TRBV7-9; D uncertain. Germline V gene lookup returns CDR1 SEHNR and CDR2 FQNEAQ (reference sequence). This CDR3 has 11 amino acids. Between the trimmed V and J ends, which lost 3 bases and 7 bases, there was a span of 6 bases. The DNA for the CDR3 is TGTGCCAGCAGCTTTACCGGTGAAGCTTTCTTT. Residues: CASSFTGEAFF.

V gene TRBV5-8 combines with J gene TRBJ1-3, with D unresolved. Germline CDR1 is SGHTS and CDR2 is YDEGEE. V was pared by 0 bases and J by 0 bases, with 10 bases between. The CDR3 extends over 16 amino acids. The DNA for the CDR3 is TGTGCCAGCAGCTTGGGGGCAACTCTCTCTGGAAACACCATATATTTT. Translation gives CASSLGATLSGNTIYF.

This clone was seen ten or more times. The rearrangement uses TRBV4-1 and TRBJ2-7, with 11 positions matching TRBD1. The germline V gene has CDR1 MGHRA and CDR2 YSYEKL. Trimming at V came to 2 bases and at J to 5 bases, leaving 5 bases not matched to a gene. The CDR3 length is 15 residues. CDR3 nucleotides: TGCGCCAGCAGCCAACCCCTGGGACAGGGGGACGAGCAGTACTTC. Amino acids: CASSQPLGQGDEQYF.

The CDR3 DNA reads TGTGCCAGCAGCTTGTGGGGAGCCTACGAGCAGTACTTC. This sequence encodes CASSLWGAYEQYF. The chain recombines TRBV5-5 with TRBJ2-7, with a possible D match to TRBD2 (5 bases). With 1 base removed from V and 2 bases from J, the gap between germline ends came to 7 bases. This CDR3 has 13 residues. From germline, CDR1 is SGHKS and CDR2 YYEKEE (reference sequence).

The chain links TRBV28 to TRBJ1-5, with 8 bases aligning to TRBD1. The CDR3 is made up of 18 amino acids. V shed 3 bases and J 5 bases; nucleotides not matched to a gene: 15. Germline CDR1 is MDHEN and CDR2 is SYDVKM. This CDR3 reads CASSFFSGGRGRDQPQHF. The DNA for the CDR3 is TGTGCCAGCAGTTTTTTCTCAGGAGGCAGGGGGCGAGATCAGCCCCAGCATTTT.

The rearrangement uses TRBV5-4 and TRBJ2-2; 9 nucleotides line up with TRBD1. Trimming removed 3 bases from V and 1 base from J; junction bases left unmatched: 1. This CDR3 has 15 residues. Germline values: CDR1 SGHNT, CDR2 YYREEE (reference sequence). The CDR3 DNA is TGTGCCAGCAGCTGGGGACAGGGGAACACCGGGGAGCTGTTTTTT. It is translated as CASSWGQGNTGELFF.

The J gene is TRBJ2-3, the V gene TRBV7-9; perhaps TRBD2 as D (6 bases). Deletions cut 2 bases from V and 0 bases from J, with 15 bases between. Germline lookup yields CDR1 SEHNR and CDR2 FQNEAQ (reference sequence). The CDR3 extends over 17 amino acids. The CDR3 protein is CASSLMLGGESTDTQYF. The CDR3 region has the DNA TGTGCCAGCAGCTTAATGCTTGGCGGGGAGAGCACAGATACGCAGTATTTT. Combining the CDR3 with reference TRBV7-9 and TRBJ2-3 gives the whole variable domain DTGVSQNPRHKITKRGQNVTFRCDPISEHNRLYWYRQTLGQGPEFLTYFQNEAQLEKSRLLSDRFSAERPKGSFSTLEIQRTEQGDSAMYLCASSLMLGGESTDTQYFGPGTRLTVL.

This chain connects TRBV5-1 to TRBJ1-1; 8 bases align to TRBD1. Looked up from germline, CDR1 is SGHRS and CDR2 is YFSETQ. V gave up 4 bases and J gave up 1 base; unmatched junction bases: 6. The length of the CDR3 is 15 residues. CDR3 sequence: CASSNPTGENTEAFF. CDR3 coding DNA: TGCGCCAGCAGCAACCCGACAGGGGAGAACACTGAAGCTTTCTTT.

In its sample, this clone was seen once. The rearrangement links TRBV24-1 to TRBJ2-5; D is undetermined. From germline, CDR1 is KGHDR and CDR2 SFDVKD. The CDR3 consists of 14 residues. With 2 bases removed from V and 2 bases from J, the gap between germline ends came to 8 bases. The CDR3 DNA follows: TGTGCCACCAGTGATTCAGTCTTTCAAGAGACCCAGTACTTC. It specifies CATSDSVFQETQYF.

The chain couples TRBV4-1 to TRBJ1-1; 10 bases align to TRBD1. Trimming took 2 bases from V and 10 from J; bases not matched to a gene: 13. Germline V gene sequence: CDR1 MGHRA, CDR2 YSYEKL. This CDR3 has 16 amino acids. The CDR3 sequence is CASSQPRDRGGVRAFF. CDR3 DNA: TGCGCCAGCAGCCAACCCAGGGACAGGGGAGGGGTGAGAGCTTTCTTT.

The chain employs TRBV19 and TRBJ2-1; TRBD1 agrees at 8 bases. V gave up 6 bases and J gave up 15 bases; unmatched junction bases: 10. Germline lookup yields CDR1 LNHDA and CDR2 SQIVND (reference sequence). The CDR3 runs 12 residues. The CDR3 DNA is TGTGCCAGTAGCACAGGGGGGAGGATCCGGTTCTTC. The encoded protein is CASSTGGRIRFF. Drawing the rest from reference TRBV19 and TRBJ2-1, the complete variable domain is DGGITQSPKYLFRKEGQNVTLSCEQNLNHDAMYWYRQDPGQGLRLIYYSQIVNDFQKGDIAEGYSVSREKKESFPLTVTSAQKNPTAFYLCASSTGGRIRFFGPGTRLTVL.

V usage is TRBV7-2 and J usage is TRBJ2-4; maybe TRBD2 (6 bases). The CDR3 loop spans 14 amino acids. Germline V lookup: CDR1 SGHTA, CDR2 FQGNSA. V lost 3 bases and J 7 bases, leaving 13 bases between the germline ends. CDR3 region: CASSFSGDRNIQYF. Here the CDR3 DNA reads TGTGCCAGCAGCTTCTCGGGAGATCGGAACATTCAGTACTTC.